The sequence of this T cell receptor beta chain was determined in a study of control samples from healthy donors and cancer patients. Profiled with immunoSEQ multiplex PCR; TCRdb holds only in-frame clones, not every one. This sample has tens of thousands of clones, with about 89% found just once. Per germline, CDR1 MNHEY and CDR2 SVGAGI. The ends lost 2 bases at V and 4 bases at J; junction bases unmatched: 4. CDR3 length: 14 amino acids. The clonotype was recovered from a woman aged 45 to 65 with colorectal cancer. The sequenced sample consisted of PBMCs. The rearrangement links TRBV6-5 to TRBJ1-2; the match to TRBD1 covers 7 bases. The CDR3 region has the DNA TGTGCCAGCAGTTACCAGCGGGACAGCTATGGCTACACCTTC. Its protein product is CASSYQRDSYGYTF.